Listed below are T cell receptor beta chains from one sample, sequenced in a study of OX40 agonist ivuxolimab in advanced cancers. The method was immunoSEQ multiplex PCR; TCRdb's version includes in-frame clones alone and lacks a portion of them. The sample shows tens of thousands of clones, roughly 80% of them seen only once. The sample was CD4+ or CD8+ T cells sorted from blood, taken in a trial of the OX40 agonist ivuxolimab. The source is an adult with an advanced solid tumor such as melanoma, head and neck, liver or kidney cancer. The CDR3 runs from the conserved cysteine through the conserved F or W. D genes are given only for firm matches. The size of a clone is reported for some rows only, either as once, few or many, or as a class for expanded clones.

v_call,j_call,clone_size,d_call,cdr3_nt,cdr3_aa
TRBV4-1,TRBJ2-5,-,TRBD2,TGCGCCAGCAGCCCGGTGCGGGGGGAAGAGGAGACCCAGTACTTC,CASSPVRGEEETQYF
TRBV9,TRBJ1-5,once,-,TGTGCCAGCAGCGTAGCCCCGAATCAGCCCCAGCATTTT,CASSVAPNQPQHF
TRBV5-6,TRBJ1-1,-,TRBD1,TGTGCCAGCAGCATTCAGGGGGCGGTTCGAACTGAAGCTTTCTTT,CASSIQGAVRTEAFF
TRBV7-2,TRBJ2-2,-,TRBD2,TGTGCCAGCAGCTTTATTAGCGGGAGTAGCGCCGGGGAGCTGTTTTTT,CASSFISGSSAGELFF
TRBV19,TRBJ2-1,-,TRBD1,TGTGCCAGTAACACACAGGGGGCGGTAAACAATGAGCAGTTCTTC,CASNTQGAVNNEQFF
TRBV2,TRBJ2-1,-,TRBD2,TGTGCCAGCAGTGGACTAGCGGCATATTCCGCCTACAATGAGCAGTTCTTC,CASSGLAAYSAYNEQFF
TRBV5-4,TRBJ2-3,-,-,TGTGCCAGCAGCTTGGGCCAAGCAGGGGATACGCAGTATTTT,CASSLGQAGDTQYF
TRBV11-2,TRBJ2-5,-,-,TGTGCCAGCAGCTTAGCTCTAGGGGGGGCGGAGACCCAGTACTTC,CASSLALGGAETQYF
TRBV7-9,TRBJ1-3,-,TRBD1,TGTGCCAGCAGCCAATCCACAGGGGATTTCTCTGGAAACACCATATATTTT,CASSQSTGDFSGNTIYF
TRBV7-9,TRBJ1-4,few,-,TGTGCCAGCGGCCTTAATGAAAAACTGTTTTTT,CASGLNEKLFF
TRBV2,TRBJ1-3,-,-,TGTACCAGCAGTGTAGGACTCTGGAACACCATATATTTT,CTSSVGLWNTIYF
TRBV7-3,TRBJ2-1,-,TRBD2,TGTGCCAGCAGCTTACGGACGGGAGGCAATTCCTACAATGAGCAGTTCTTC,CASSLRTGGNSYNEQFF
TRBV7-8,TRBJ2-7,-,TRBD1,TGTGCCAGCAGCGAAACGGGACAGACCTACGAGCAGTACTTC,CASSETGQTYEQYF
TRBV27,TRBJ2-1,-,-,TGTGCCAGCAGTAGAGCAGAAGGTGAGCAGTTCTTC,CASSRAEGEQFF
TRBV19,TRBJ2-1,-,TRBD2,TGTGCCAGTAGTAAGACTAGCGGGAGGCACTACAATGAGCAGTTCTTC,CASSKTSGRHYNEQFF
TRBV18,TRBJ2-2,-,TRBD1,TGTGCCAGCTCACCGCTCAATGGACAGGGCGGCACCGGGGAGCTGTTTTTT,CASSPLNGQGGTGELFF
TRBV28,TRBJ2-3,-,TRBD2,TGTGCCAGCAGTTTAGCGGGAGGGACAGATACGCAGTATTTT,CASSLAGGTDTQYF
TRBV7-3,TRBJ2-3,-,TRBD2,TGTGCCAGCAGCTTAGCTGAACTAGCGGGGGATATGACAGATACGCAGTATTTT,CASSLAELAGDMTDTQYF